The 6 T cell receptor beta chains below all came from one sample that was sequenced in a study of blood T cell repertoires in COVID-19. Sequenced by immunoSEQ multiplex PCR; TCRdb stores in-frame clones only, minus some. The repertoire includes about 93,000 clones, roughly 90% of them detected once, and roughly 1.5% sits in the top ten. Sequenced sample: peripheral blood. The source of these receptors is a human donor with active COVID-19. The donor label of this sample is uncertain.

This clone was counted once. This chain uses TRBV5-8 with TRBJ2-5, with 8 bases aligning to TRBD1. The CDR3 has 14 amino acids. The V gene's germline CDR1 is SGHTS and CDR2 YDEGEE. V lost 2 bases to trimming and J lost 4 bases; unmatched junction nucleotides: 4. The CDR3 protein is CASSLPGTGETQYF. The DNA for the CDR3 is TGTGCCAGCAGCTTACCCGGGACAGGAGAGACCCAGTACTTC.

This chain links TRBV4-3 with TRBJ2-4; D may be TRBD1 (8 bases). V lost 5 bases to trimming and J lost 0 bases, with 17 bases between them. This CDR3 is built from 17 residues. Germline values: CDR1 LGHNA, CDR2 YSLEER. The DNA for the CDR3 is TGCGCCAGCAGCGCAAGCGGGACAGGCTTAGCCAAAAACATTCAGTACTTC. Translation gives CASSASGTGLAKNIQYF.

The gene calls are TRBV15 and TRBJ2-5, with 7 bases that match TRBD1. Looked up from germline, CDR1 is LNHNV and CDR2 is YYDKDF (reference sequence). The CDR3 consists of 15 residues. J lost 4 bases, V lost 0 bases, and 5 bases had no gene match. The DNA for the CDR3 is TGTGCCACCAGCAGAGATCTTGAGGGGGCAGAGACCCAGTACTTC. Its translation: CATSRDLEGAETQYF.

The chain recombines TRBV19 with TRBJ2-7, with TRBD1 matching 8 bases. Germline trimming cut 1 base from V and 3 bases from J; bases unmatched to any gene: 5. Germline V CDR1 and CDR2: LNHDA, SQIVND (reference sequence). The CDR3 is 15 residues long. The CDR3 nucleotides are TGTGCCAGTAGTATAGCGACAGGGGCGAACTACGAGCAGTACTTC. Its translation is CASSIATGANYEQYF.

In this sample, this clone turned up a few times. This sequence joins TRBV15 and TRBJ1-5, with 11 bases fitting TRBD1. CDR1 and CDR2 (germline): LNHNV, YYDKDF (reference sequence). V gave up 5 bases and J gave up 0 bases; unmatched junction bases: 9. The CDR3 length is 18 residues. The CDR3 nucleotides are TGTGCCACCAGCGGTCGGGACAGGGGGAGGGATAGCAATCAGCCCCAGCATTTT. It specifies CATSGRDRGRDSNQPQHF.

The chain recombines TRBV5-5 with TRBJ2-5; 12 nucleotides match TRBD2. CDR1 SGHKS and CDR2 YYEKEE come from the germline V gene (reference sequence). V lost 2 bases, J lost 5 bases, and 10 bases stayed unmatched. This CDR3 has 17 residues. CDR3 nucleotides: TGTGCCAGCAGCTTTGCTCTAGCGGGGGGGCCGACGGAGACCCAGTACTTC. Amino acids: CASSFALAGGPTETQYF.